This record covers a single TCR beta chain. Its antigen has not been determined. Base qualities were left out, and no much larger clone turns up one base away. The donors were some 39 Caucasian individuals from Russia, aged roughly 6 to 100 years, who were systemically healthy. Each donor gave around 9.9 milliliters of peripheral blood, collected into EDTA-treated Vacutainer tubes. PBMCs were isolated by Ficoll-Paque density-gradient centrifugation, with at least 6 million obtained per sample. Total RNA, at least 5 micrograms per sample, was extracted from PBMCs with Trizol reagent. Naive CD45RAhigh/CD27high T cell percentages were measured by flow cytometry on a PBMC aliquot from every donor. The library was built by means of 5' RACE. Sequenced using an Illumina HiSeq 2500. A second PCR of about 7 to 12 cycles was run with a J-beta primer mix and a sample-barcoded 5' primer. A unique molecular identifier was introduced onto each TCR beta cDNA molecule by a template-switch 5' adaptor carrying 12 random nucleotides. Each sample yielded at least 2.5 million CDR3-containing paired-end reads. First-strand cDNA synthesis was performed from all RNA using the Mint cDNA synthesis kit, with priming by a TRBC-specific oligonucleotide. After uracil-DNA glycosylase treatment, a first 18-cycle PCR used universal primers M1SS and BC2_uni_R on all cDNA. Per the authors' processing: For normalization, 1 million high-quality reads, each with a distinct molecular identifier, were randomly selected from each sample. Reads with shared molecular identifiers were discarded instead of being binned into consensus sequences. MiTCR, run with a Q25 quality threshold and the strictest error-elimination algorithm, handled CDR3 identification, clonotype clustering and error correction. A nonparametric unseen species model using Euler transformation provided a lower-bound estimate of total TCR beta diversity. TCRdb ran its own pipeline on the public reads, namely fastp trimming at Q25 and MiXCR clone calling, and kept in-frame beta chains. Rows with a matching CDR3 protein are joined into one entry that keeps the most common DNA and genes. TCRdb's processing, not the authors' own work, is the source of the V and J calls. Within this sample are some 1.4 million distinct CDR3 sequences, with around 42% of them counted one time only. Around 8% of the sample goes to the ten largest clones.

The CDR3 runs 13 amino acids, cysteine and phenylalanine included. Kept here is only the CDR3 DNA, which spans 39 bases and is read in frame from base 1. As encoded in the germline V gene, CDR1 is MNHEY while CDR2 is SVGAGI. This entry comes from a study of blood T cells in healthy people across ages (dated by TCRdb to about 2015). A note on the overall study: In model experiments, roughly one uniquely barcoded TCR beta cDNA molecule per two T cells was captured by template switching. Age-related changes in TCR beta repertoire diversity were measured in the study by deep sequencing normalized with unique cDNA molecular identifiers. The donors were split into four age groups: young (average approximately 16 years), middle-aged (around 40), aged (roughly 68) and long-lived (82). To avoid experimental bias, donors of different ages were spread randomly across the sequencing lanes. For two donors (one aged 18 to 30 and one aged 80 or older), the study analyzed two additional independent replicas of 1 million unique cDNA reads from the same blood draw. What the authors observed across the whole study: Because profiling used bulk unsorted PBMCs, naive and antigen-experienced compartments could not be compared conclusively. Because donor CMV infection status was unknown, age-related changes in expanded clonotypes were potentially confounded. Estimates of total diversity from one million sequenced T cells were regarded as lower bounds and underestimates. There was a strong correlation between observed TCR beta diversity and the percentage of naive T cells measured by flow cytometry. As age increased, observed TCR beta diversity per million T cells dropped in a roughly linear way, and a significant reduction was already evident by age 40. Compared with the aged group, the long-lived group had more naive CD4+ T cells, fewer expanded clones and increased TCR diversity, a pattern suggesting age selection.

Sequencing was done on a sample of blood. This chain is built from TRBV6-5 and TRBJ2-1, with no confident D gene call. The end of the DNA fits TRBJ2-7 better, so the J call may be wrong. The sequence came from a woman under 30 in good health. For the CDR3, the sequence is CASRPPIYNEQYF. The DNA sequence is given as TGTGCCAGCAGACCCCCGATCTACAATGAGCAGTACTTC.